Listed below are T cell receptor beta chains from one sample, sequenced in a study of blood T cell repertoires in COVID-19. Assay: immunoSEQ multiplex PCR; the TCRdb copy retains only in-frame clones and omits some. The sample comprises more than 95,000 clones, about 80% of which are singletons, and about 40% rests with the top ten. The sequenced material came from peripheral blood. The receptors here all came from a man aged 35 to 55 with active or convalescent COVID-19. Both conserved end residues are part of each CDR3. Each record gives: clone size, D gene, J gene, V gene, CDR3 length, CDR3 DNA, CDR3 protein. A D gene is named only where the DNA matches it firmly. Only some rows state a clone size, as once, few, many or a class for expanded clones.

NA	NA	TRBJ2-3	TRBV6-2/TRBV6-3	14	TGTGCCAGCAGTTACGGGGGCGCCACAGATACGCAGTATTTT	CASSYGGATDTQYF
NA	NA	TRBJ2-3	TRBV19	13	TGTGCCAGTACCAGGCAGGGCACAGATACGCAGTATTTT	CASTRQGTDTQYF
NA	NA	TRBJ1-4	TRBV29-1	15	TGCAGCGTTGAAGATCGCGTCAGGGGCCATGAAAAACTGTTTTTT	CSVEDRVRGHEKLFF
NA	TRBD2	TRBJ2-1	TRBV7-2	14	TGTGCCAGCAGTCGGGGGGGGCCGGTAAATGAGCAGTTCTTC	CASSRGGPVNEQFF
NA	TRBD2	TRBJ2-3	TRBV7-6	15	TGTGCCAGCAGCCTGACTAGCGGGATCCCGGATACGCAGTATTTT	CASSLTSGIPDTQYF
NA	NA	TRBJ2-7	TRBV5-8	15	TGTGCCAGCAGCTTGCAGGGCCTCAGCTCCTACGAGCAGTACTTC	CASSLQGLSSYEQYF
few	NA	TRBJ1-2	TRBV2	11	TGTGCCAGCAGTGAAGTAGAAACCTACACCTTC	CASSEVETYTF
NA	TRBD1	TRBJ2-7	TRBV28	14	TGTGCCAGCAGACCAACAGGGGGCGTTTACGAGCAGTACTTC	CASRPTGGVYEQYF
NA	NA	TRBJ1-1	TRBV6-6	12	TGTGCGTCCACGTGGGGAGACACTGAAGCTTTCTTT	CASTWGDTEAFF
NA	NA	TRBJ2-5	TRBV19	12	TGTGCCAGTAGTATCGGTCCAGAGACCCAGTACTTC	CASSIGPETQYF
NA	NA	TRBJ1-3	TRBV30	18	TGTGCCTGGAGTAGACAGGCCCGCATGGAAATCTCTGGAAACACCATATATTTT	CAWSRQARMEISGNTIYF
NA	NA	TRBJ1-2	TRBV4-1	14	TGCGCCAGCAGCCAAGATCTAGGAGGGTTTGGCTACACCTTC	CASSQDLGGFGYTF
NA	NA	TRBJ1-1	TRBV7-9	16	TGTGCCAGCAGCTCTACAAATAGAGCGGGGGGTACTGAAGCTTTCTTT	CASSSTNRAGGTEAFF
NA	TRBD1	TRBJ1-1	TRBV3-1/TRBV3-2	15	TGTGCCAGCAGCCGCTCCCAGGGGGCTGGCACTGAAGCTTTCTTT	CASSRSQGAGTEAFF
NA	TRBD1	TRBJ1-2	TRBV19	12	TGTGCCAGCAGGACAGGGGCAGGCGGCTACACCTTC	CASRTGAGGYTF
NA	NA	TRBJ2-2	TRBV30	12	TGTGCCTGGACGGGGGTAGGCGGGGAGCTGTTTTTT	CAWTGVGGELFF
NA	TRBD1	TRBJ1-1	TRBV5-6	15	TGTGCCAGCAGCGGGGACAGGGGCGGGAGCACTGAAGCTTTCTTT	CASSGDRGGSTEAFF
NA	NA	TRBJ2-2	TRBV6-4	15	TGTGCCAGCAGTGACGAGGGCGGCGGCACCGGGGAGCTGTTTTTT	CASSDEGGGTGELFF
NA	NA	TRBJ2-7	TRBV19	14	TGTGCCAGTAGTATGGCAGGGAGGAATTACGAGCAGTACTTC	CASSMAGRNYEQYF
once	NA	TRBJ2-6	TRBV6-1	14	TGTGCCAGCAGTGACCCGTATGGGGCCAACGTCCTGACTTTC	CASSDPYGANVLTF
NA	NA	TRBJ1-1	TRBV30	14	TGTGCCTGGAGCCACCCCGGAGGATTGACTGAAGCTTTCTTT	CAWSHPGGLTEAFF
few	NA	TRBJ1-6	TRBV5-1	16	TGCGCCAGCAGCTCGGAGATCCTCCTTTTGAATTCACCCCTCCACTTT	CASSSEILLLNSPLHF
once	NA	TRBJ2-5	TRBV11-2	13	TGTGCCAGCAGCGTGCGGGTCCAAGAGACCCAGTACTTC	CASSVRVQETQYF
NA	TRBD1	TRBJ1-6	TRBV6-5	16	TGTGCCAGCAGTTACTCTAGGACAGGGATTAATTCACCCCTCCACTTT	CASSYSRTGINSPLHF
NA	TRBD2	TRBJ2-3	TRBV11-2	18	TGTGCCAGCAGCCCCGTTCGTGGGACTAGCGGGACCACAGATACGCAGTATTTT	CASSPVRGTSGTTDTQYF
once	TRBD2	TRBJ2-7	TRBV19	15	TGTGCCAGTAGTTTAACTAGCGGGCTTACCTACGAGCAGTACTTC	CASSLTSGLTYEQYF
NA	TRBD1	TRBJ2-7	TRBV5-6	14	TGTGCCAGCAGCTTGCCGACAGGGGGATACGAGCAGTACTTC	CASSLPTGGYEQYF
NA	TRBD2	TRBJ2-5	TRBV7-6	17	TGTGCCAGCAGCGAAACTGAGCGGGAGGTTCGTCGGGAGACCCAGTACTTC	CASSETEREVRRETQYF
NA	NA	TRBJ1-5	TRBV28	11	TGTGCCAGCAGATCGGGTGCGCCCCAGCATTTT	CASRSGAPQHF
NA	NA	TRBJ1-2	TRBV30	12	TGTGCCTGGAGCTTTTCCGGGGATGGCTACACCTTC	CAWSFSGDGYTF
NA	NA	TRBJ2-5	TRBV5-1	16	TGCGCCAGCAGCACCCTGAGGGGGGGAGGGCAAGAGACCCAGTACTTC	CASSTLRGGGQETQYF
NA	NA	TRBJ2-7	TRBV27	10	TGTGCCAGCGGGCTTTACGAGCAGTACTTC	CASGLYEQYF
once	TRBD1	TRBJ1-5	TRBV29-1	12	TGCAGCGCATCAGGGGGCGATCAGCCCCAGCATTTT	CSASGGDQPQHF
NA	TRBD1	TRBJ2-1	TRBV7-3	16	TGTGCCAGCAGCGACCCCGGGACAGGGACCTACAATGAGCAGTTCTTC	CASSDPGTGTYNEQFF
NA	TRBD1	TRBJ1-2	TRBV19	15	TGTGCCAGTAGTATTACAGGGGATGATGACTATGGCTACACCTTC	CASSITGDDDYGYTF
NA	NA	TRBJ1-2	TRBV24-1	12	TGTGCCACCAGTTGGCGGGGCACGGGCTACACCTTC	CATSWRGTGYTF
NA	NA	TRBJ2-1	TRBV10-3	14	TGTGCCATCAGTGAGTCCAATCGGGGGAATGAGCAGTTCTTC	CAISESNRGNEQFF
NA	NA	TRBJ2-3	TRBV19	14	TGTGCCAGTAATTCAGGGTCGTACACAGATACGCAGTATTTT	CASNSGSYTDTQYF
NA	TRBD1	TRBJ1-5	TRBV2	13	TGTGCCAGCGCTCAGGGGGAAGGTCAGCCCCAGCATTTT	CASAQGEGQPQHF
NA	TRBD1	TRBJ2-3	TRBV27	13	TGTGCCAGCAGTCAGGGACAGGGAAGTACGCAGTATTTT	CASSQGQGSTQYF
once	NA	TRBJ1-2	TRBV5-1	14	TGCGCCAGCAGCTTAGTTGACACTGACTATGGCTACACCTTC	CASSLVDTDYGYTF
NA	NA	TRBJ1-4	TRBV20-1	11	TGCAGTGCCCCTGAGGATGAAAAACTGTTTTTT	CSAPEDEKLFF
few	NA	TRBJ2-7	TRBV9	15	TGTGCCAGCAGCGTGGGGGGAGATAGTTCCTACGAGCAGTACTTC	CASSVGGDSSYEQYF
few	NA	TRBJ1-1	TRBV7-2	13	TGTGCCAGCAGCTTTGTGGAGGGAACTGAAGCTTTCTTT	CASSFVEGTEAFF
NA	NA	TRBJ1-3	TRBV30	15	TGTGCCTGGATCCGGTACCGAGACTCTGGAAACACCATATATTTT	CAWIRYRDSGNTIYF
NA	TRBD2	TRBJ2-4	TRBV7-2	14	TGTGCCAGCAGCCAGGGGGTAGCGGGGGCCGGATACGCATTC	CASSQGVAGAGYAF
NA	TRBD1	TRBJ1-1	TRBV7-2	14	TGTGCCAGCAGCTCACAGGGGGCTGGAACTGAAGCTTTCTTT	CASSSQGAGTEAFF
NA	TRBD2	TRBJ2-2	TRBV7-2	17	TGTGCCAGCAGCTTAGTCGCGACTAGCGGTAACACCGGGGAGCTGTTTTTT	CASSLVATSGNTGELFF
NA	NA	TRBJ1-4	TRBV29-1	13	TGCAGCGTTGAAGTCGGGAGAGGGGAAAAACTGTTTTTT	CSVEVGRGEKLFF
NA	TRBD1	TRBJ1-2	TRBV7-9	14	TGTGCCAGCACCGGACAGGGGTACAACTATGGCTACACCTTC	CASTGQGYNYGYTF